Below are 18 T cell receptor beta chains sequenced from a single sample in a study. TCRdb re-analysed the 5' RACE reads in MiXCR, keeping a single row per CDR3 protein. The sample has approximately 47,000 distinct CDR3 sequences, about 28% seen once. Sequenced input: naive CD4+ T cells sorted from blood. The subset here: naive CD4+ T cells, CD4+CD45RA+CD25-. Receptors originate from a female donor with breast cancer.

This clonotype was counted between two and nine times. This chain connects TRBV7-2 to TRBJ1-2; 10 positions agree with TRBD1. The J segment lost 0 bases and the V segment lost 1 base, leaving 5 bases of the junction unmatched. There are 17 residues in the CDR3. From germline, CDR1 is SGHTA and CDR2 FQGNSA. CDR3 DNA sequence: TGTGCCAGCAGCTTAGAGGACAGGGGGATCGCTAACTATGGCTACACCTTC. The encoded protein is CASSLEDRGIANYGYTF.

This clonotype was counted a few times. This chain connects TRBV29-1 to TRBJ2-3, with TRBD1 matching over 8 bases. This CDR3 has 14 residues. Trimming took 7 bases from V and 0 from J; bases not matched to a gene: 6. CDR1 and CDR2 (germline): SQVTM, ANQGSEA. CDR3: CSADRGVSTDTQYF. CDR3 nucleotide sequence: TGCAGCGCCGACAGGGGAGTCAGCACAGATACGCAGTATTTT.

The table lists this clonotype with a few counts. The CDR3 DNA is TGTGCCACCAGCAGAGATGTGGATGAAGCTTTCTTT. It translates to CATSRDVDEAFF. This sequence joins TRBV15 and TRBJ1-1; D uncertain. The V and J ends lost 0 bases and 7 bases respectively, with 6 bases between them. The V gene's germline CDR1 is LNHNV and CDR2 YYDKDF (reference sequence). The CDR3 runs to 12 residues. Supplemented by reference TRBV15 and TRBJ1-1, the full variable domain reads DAMVIQNPRYQVTQFGKPVTLSCSQTLNHNVMYWYQQKSSQAPKLLFHYYDKDFNNEADTPDNFQSRRPNTSFCFLDIRSPGLGDTAMYLCATSRDVDEAFFGQGTRLTVV.

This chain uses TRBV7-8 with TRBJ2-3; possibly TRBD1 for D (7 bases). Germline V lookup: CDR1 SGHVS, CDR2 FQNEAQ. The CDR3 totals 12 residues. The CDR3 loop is CAGGGGTDTQYF. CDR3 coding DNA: TGTGCAGGAGGGGGCGGCACAGATACGCAGTATTTT.

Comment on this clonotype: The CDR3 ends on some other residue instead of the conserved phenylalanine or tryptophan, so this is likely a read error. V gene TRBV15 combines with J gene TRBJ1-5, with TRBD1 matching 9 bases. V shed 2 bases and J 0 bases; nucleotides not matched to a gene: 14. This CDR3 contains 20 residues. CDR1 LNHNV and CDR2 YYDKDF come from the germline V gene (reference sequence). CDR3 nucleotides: TGTGCCACCAGCAGAAAAGTGTTGCCGGGACAGGGTTATAGCAATCAGCCCCAGCATCTT. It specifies CATSRKVLPGQGYSNQPQHL.

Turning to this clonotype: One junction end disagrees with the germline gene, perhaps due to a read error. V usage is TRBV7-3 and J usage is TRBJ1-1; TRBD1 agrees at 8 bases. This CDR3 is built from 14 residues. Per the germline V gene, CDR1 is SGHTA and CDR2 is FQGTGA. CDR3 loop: CASSLTSGGTKAFF. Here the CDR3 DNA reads TGTGCCAGCAGTTTAACGTCAGGGGGCACTAAAGCTTTCTTT.

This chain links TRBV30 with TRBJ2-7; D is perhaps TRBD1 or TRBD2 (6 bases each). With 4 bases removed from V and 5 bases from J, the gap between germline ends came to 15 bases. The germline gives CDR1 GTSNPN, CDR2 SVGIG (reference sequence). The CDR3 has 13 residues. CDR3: CAWTGGGLNEQYF. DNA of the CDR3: TGTGCCTGGACCGGTGGGGGGCTCAACGAGCAGTACTTC.

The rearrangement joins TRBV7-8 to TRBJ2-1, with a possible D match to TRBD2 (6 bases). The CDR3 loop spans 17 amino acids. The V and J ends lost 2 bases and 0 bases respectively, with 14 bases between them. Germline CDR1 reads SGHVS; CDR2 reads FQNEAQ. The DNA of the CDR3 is TGTGCCAGCAGCTTATCTCTGGCGGGGACCTCCTACAATGAGCAGTTCTTC. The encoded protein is CASSLSLAGTSYNEQFF.

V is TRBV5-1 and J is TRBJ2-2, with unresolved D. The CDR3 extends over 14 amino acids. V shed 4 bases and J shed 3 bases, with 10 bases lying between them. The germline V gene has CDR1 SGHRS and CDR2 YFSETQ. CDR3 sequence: CASSQNSYTGELFF. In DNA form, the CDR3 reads TGCGCCAGCAGCCAAAACAGCTACACCGGGGAGCTGTTTTTT.

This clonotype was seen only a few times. CDR3 nucleotide sequence: TGTGCCAGCATTGGGGGACAGGGCCCAGATACGCAGTATTTT. It is translated as CASIGGQGPDTQYF. This rearrangement joins TRBV5-5 to TRBJ2-3; TRBD1 agrees at 9 bases. Trimming cost V 6 bases and J 4 bases; bases outside gene matches: 6. The CDR3 has 14 amino acids. Looked up from germline, CDR1 is SGHKS and CDR2 is YYEKEE (reference sequence).

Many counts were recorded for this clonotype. The CDR3 reads CARSSYNSPLHF. The CDR3 DNA sequence: TGTGCCAGGAGCTCCTATAATTCACCCCTCCACTTT. The genes are TRBV27 and TRBJ1-6; D is undetermined. Per the germline V gene, CDR1 is MNHEY and CDR2 is SMNVEV (reference sequence). This CDR3 has 12 amino acids. V dropped 9 bases and J dropped 0 bases, with 3 bases sitting between them.

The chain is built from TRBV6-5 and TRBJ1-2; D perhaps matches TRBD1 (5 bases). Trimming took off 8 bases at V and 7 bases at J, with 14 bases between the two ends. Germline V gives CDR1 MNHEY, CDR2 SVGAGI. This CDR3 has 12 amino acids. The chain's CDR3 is CASGIQGGGYTF. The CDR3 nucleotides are TGTGCCAGCGGGATCCAGGGTGGTGGCTACACCTTC.

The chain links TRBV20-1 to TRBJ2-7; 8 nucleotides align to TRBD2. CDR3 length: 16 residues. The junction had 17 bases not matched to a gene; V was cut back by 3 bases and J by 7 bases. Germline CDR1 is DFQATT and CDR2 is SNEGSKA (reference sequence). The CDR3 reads CSASQTSGSLSVEQYF. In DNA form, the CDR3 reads TGCAGTGCTAGTCAAACAAGCGGGAGTCTATCTGTGGAGCAGTACTTC.

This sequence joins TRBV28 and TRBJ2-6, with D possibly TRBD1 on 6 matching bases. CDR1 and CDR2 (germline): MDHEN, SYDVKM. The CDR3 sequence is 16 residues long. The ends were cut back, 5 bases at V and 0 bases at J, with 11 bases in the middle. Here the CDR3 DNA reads TGTGCCAGCAGTGAATACAGGGACTCTGGGGCCAACGTCCTGACTTTC. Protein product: CASSEYRDSGANVLTF.

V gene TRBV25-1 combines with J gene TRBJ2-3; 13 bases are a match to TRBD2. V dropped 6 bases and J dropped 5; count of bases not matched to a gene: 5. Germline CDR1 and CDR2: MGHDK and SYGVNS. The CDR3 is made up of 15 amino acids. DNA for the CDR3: TGTGCCAGCAGACTAGCGGGGGGGCCAAGAGATACGCAGTATTTT. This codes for CASRLAGGPRDTQYF.

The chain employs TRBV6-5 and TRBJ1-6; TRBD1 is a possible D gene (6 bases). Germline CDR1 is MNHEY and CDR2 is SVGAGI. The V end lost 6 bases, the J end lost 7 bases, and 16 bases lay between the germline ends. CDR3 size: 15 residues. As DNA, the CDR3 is TGTGCCAGCAGGCTGACCGGGACACCCAATTCACCCCTCCACTTT. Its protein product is CASRLTGTPNSPLHF.

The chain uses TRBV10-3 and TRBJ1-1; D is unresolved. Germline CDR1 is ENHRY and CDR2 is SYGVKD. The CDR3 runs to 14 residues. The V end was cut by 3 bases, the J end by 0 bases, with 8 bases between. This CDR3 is CAISEPNLNTEAFF. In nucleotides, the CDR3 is TGTGCCATCAGTGAACCGAACCTGAACACTGAAGCTTTCTTT.

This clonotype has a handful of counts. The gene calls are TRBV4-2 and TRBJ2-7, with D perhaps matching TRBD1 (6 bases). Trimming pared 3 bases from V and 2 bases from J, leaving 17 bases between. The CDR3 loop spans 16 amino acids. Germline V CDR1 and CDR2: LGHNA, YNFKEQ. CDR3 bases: TGTGCCAGCAGCCACCTCTCAGGGGTTAAGGCCTACGAGCAGTACTTC. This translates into CASSHLSGVKAYEQYF.